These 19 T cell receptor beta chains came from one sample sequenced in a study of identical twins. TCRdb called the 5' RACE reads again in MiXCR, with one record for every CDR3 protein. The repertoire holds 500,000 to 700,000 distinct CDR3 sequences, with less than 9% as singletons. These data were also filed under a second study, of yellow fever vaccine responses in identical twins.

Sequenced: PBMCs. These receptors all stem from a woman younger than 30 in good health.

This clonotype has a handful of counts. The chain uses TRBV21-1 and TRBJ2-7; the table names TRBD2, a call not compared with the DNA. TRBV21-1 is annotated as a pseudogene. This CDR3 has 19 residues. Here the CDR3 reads CASSKFASGGGWVCPEQYV. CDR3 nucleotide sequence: TGTGCCAGCAGCAAATTCGCGTCGGGAGGGGGTTGGGTTTGTCCCGAGCAGTACGTC.

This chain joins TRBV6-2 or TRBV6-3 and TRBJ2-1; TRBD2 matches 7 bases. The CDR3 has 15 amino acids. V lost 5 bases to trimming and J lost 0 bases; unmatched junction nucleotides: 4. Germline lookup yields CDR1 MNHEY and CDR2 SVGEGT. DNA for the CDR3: TGTGCCAGCAGTGCGACTAGCCGCTCCTACAATGAGCAGTTCTTC. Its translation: CASSATSRSYNEQFF.

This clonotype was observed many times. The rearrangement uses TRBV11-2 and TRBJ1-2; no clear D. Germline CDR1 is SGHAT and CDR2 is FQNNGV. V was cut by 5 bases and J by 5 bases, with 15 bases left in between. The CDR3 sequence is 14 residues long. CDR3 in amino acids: CASSPPEVGYGYTF. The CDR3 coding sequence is TGTGCCAGCAGCCCCCCGGAAGTGGGGTATGGCTACACCTTC.

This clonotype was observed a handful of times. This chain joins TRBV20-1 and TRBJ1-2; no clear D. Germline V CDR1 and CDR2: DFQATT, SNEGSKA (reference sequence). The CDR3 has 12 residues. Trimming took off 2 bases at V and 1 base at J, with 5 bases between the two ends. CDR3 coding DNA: TGCAGTGCTAGAAGTAATAACTATGGCTACACCTTC. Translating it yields CSARSNNYGYTF.

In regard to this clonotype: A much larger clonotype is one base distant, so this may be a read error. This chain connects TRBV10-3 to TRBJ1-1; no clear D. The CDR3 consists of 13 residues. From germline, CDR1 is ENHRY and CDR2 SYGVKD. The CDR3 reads CAICENTVAEAFF. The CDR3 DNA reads TGTGCCATCTGTGAGAACACAGTGGCTGAAGCTTTCTTT.

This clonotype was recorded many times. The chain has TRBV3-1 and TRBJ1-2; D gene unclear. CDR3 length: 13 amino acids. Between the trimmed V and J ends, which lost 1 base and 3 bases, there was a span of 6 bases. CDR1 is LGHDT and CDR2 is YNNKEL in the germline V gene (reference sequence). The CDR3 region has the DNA TGTGCCAGCAGCCAAGGCATCTACTATGGCTACACCTTC. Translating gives CASSQGIYYGYTF.

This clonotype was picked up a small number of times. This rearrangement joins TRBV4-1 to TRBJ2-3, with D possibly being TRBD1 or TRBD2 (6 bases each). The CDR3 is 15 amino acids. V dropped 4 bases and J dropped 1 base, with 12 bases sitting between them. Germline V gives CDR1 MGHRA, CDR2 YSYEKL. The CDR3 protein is CASSPGGRGTDTQYF. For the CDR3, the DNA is TGCGCCAGCAGCCCTGGGGGGCGGGGCACAGATACGCAGTATTTT.

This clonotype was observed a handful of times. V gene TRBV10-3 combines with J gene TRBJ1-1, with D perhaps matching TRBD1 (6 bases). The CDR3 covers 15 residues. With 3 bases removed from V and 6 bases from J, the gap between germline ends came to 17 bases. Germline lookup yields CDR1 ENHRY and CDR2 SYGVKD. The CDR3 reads CAISDPGHSSAEAFF. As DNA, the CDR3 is TGTGCCATCAGTGATCCGGGACACTCAAGCGCTGAAGCTTTCTTT.

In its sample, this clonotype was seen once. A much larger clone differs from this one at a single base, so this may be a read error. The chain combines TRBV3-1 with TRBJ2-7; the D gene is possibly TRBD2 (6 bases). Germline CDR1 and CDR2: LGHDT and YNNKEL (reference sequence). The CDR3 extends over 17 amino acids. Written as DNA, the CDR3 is TGTGCCAGCTGCCAAGGGCCCAGCGGGCCAAACTCCTACGAGCAGTACTTC. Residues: CASCQGPSGPNSYEQYF.

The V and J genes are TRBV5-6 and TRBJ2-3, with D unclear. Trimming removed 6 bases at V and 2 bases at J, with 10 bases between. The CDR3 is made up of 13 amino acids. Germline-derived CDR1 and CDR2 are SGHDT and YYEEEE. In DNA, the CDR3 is TGTGCCAGCACAATGGCCTTCACAGATACGCAGTATTTT. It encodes CASTMAFTDTQYF.

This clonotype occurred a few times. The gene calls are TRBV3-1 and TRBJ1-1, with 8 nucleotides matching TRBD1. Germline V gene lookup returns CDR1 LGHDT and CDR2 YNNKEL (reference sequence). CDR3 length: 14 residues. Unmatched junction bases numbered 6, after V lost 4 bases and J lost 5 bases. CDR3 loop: CASSRPRGQTEAFF. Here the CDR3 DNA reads TGTGCCAGCAGCCGGCCCAGGGGGCAGACTGAAGCTTTCTTT.

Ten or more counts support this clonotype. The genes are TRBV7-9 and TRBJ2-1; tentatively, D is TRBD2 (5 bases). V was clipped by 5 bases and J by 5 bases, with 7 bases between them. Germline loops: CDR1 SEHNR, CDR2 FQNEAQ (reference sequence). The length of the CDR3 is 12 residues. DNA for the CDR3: TGTGCCAGCAGCCCCGGGAACAATGAGCAGTTCTTC. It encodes CASSPGNNEQFF.

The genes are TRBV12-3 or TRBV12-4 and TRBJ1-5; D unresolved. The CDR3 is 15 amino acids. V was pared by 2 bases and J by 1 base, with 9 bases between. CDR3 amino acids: CASSLFDTSNQPQHF. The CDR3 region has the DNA TGTGCCAGCAGTTTATTCGACACAAGCAATCAGCCCCAGCATTTT.

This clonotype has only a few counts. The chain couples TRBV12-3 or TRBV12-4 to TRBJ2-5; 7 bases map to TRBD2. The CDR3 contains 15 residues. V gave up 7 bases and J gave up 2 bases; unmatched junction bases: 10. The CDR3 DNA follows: TGTGCCAGCACCCGTCGACTAGCCGAGCAAGAGACCCAGTACTTC. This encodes CASTRRLAEQETQYF.

The CDR3 coding sequence is TGTGCCAGTAGTGACGGGACTAGCAAAGCAGATACGCAGTATTTT. Its protein product is CASSDGTSKADTQYF. The V and J genes are TRBV19 and TRBJ2-3; TRBD2 aligns across 9 bases. Germline assignment: CDR1 LNHDA and CDR2 SQIVND (reference sequence). CDR3 length: 15 amino acids. The J segment lost 4 bases and the V segment lost 5 bases, leaving 7 bases of the junction unmatched.

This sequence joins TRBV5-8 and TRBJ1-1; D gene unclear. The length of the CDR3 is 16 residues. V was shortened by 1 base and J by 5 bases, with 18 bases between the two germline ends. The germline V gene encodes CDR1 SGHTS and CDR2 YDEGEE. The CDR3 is CASSLRGLSGRTEAFF. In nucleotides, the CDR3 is TGTGCCAGCAGCTTGAGAGGACTTTCCGGCAGGACTGAAGCTTTCTTT.

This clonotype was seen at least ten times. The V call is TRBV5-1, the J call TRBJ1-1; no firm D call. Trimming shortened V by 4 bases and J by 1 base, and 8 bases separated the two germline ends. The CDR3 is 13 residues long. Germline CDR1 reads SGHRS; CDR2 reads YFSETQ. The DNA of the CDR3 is TGCGCCAGCAGCCAGATGACGAACACTGAAGCTTTCTTT. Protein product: CASSQMTNTEAFF.

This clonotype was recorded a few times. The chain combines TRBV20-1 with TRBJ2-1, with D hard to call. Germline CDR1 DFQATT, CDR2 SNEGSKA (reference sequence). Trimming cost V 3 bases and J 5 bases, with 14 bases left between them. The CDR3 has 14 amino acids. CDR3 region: CSASNLAVNNEQFF. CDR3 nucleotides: TGCAGTGCTAGTAACTTGGCAGTAAACAATGAGCAGTTCTTC.

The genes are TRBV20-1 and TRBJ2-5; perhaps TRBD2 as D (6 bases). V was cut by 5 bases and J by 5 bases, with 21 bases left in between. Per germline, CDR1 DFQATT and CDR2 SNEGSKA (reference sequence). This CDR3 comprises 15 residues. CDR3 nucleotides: TGCAGTGCTCCTACGGGGCGGGGACCCGGCGAGACCCAGTACTTC. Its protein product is CSAPTGRGPGETQYF.